The rows below give T cell receptor beta chains drawn from one sample of a study of blood T cells in healthy people across ages. TCRdb re-analysed the 5' RACE reads in MiXCR, keeping a single row per CDR3 protein. In the table there are about 1.8 million distinct CDR3 sequences, around half of which are singletons. The sequencing input was blood. The receptors derive from a woman in her 40s in good health. CDR3s include the opening cysteine and the closing phenylalanine or tryptophan. The order of the fields is V gene, clone size, J gene, D gene, CDR3 DNA, CDR3 protein. A D gene is named only where the DNA matches it firmly. Part of the rows lack a size; the others show once, few, many or a class for expanded clones.

v_gene: TRBV7-9; abundance: -; j_gene: TRBJ2-3; d_gene: TRBD2; CDR3nt: TGTGCCAGCAGCGACACAGGCGGGGGAGATACGCAGTATTTT; CDR3aa: CASSDTGGGDTQYF
v_gene: TRBV7-2; abundance: -; j_gene: TRBJ2-1; d_gene: TRBD2; CDR3nt: TGTGCCAGCAGCTTGCGGCTAGCGGGGGATACTGAGCAGTTCTTC; CDR3aa: CASSLRLAGDTEQFF
v_gene: TRBV7-2; abundance: -; j_gene: TRBJ2-7; d_gene: TRBD1; CDR3nt: TGTGCCAGCAGCAGAAGACAGGGGAATCACGAGCAGTACTTC; CDR3aa: CASSRRQGNHEQYF
v_gene: TRBV6-1; abundance: -; j_gene: TRBJ2-7; d_gene: TRBD2; CDR3nt: TGTGCCAGCAGTGTGACTAGCTTAACCTACGAGCAGTACTTC; CDR3aa: CASSVTSLTYEQYF
v_gene: TRBV3-1; abundance: -; j_gene: TRBJ1-4; d_gene: TRBD1; CDR3nt: TGTGCCAGCAGCACATCTTTGGACAGGGGTCCTCCAACTAATGAAAAACTGTTTTTT; CDR3aa: CASSTSLDRGPPTNEKLFF
v_gene: TRBV20-1; abundance: -; j_gene: TRBJ2-7; d_gene: TRBD2; CDR3nt: TGCAGTGCTATCCCGGGACTACTCTACGAGCAGTACTTC; CDR3aa: CSAIPGLLYEQYF
v_gene: TRBV6-5; abundance: few; j_gene: TRBJ2-5; d_gene: TRBD1; CDR3nt: TGTGCCAGCAGACCTGACAGGGTTGGAGAGACCCAGTACTTC; CDR3aa: CASRPDRVGETQYF
v_gene: TRBV9; abundance: -; j_gene: TRBJ2-3; d_gene: -; CDR3nt: TGTGCCAGCAGCGCAGACCACCGGACAGATACGCAGTATTTT; CDR3aa: CASSADHRTDTQYF
v_gene: TRBV29-1; abundance: few; j_gene: TRBJ2-4; d_gene: -; CDR3nt: TGCAGCGTTGAACTGTCGGCCAAAAACATTCAGTACTTC; CDR3aa: CSVELSAKNIQYF
v_gene: TRBV28; abundance: -; j_gene: TRBJ2-1; d_gene: -; CDR3nt: TGTGCCAGCAGTTTAGTTGCGGGGATGAGAGAGAATGAGCAGTTCTTC; CDR3aa: CASSLVAGMRENEQFF
v_gene: TRBV4-2; abundance: -; j_gene: TRBJ2-5; d_gene: -; CDR3nt: TGTGCCAGCAGCCAAGAAGGAGATTATCGGTACTTC; CDR3aa: CASSQEGDYRYF
v_gene: TRBV6-1; abundance: -; j_gene: TRBJ2-5; d_gene: TRBD1; CDR3nt: TGTGCCAGCAGTGAGCAGGGACAGGGGAAAGAGACCCAGTACTTC; CDR3aa: CASSEQGQGKETQYF